The clone carrying this TCR beta chain was counted only a few times. Trimming shortened V by 2 bases and J by 5 bases, and 19 bases separated the two germline ends. This CDR3 has 17 amino acids. Germline CDR1 reads MNHEY; CDR2 reads SVGAGI. TCRdb analysed the RT-PCR reads with MiXCR anew, one entry per CDR3 protein. The repertoire has hundreds of thousands of distinct CDR3 sequences, 11% to 15% of them found once; the top ten carry 3% to 4.5%. The sequenced material came from memory CD4+ T cells from blood. The sequence was collected from a female donor in good health, serving as a healthy control. The V gene is TRBV6-5, the J gene TRBJ2-1; D may be TRBD1 (6 bases). The CDR3 bases are TGTGCCAGCAGTTACGTATCGACGGGACACCTAAACAATGAGCAGTTCTTC. As protein: CASSYVSTGHLNNEQFF.